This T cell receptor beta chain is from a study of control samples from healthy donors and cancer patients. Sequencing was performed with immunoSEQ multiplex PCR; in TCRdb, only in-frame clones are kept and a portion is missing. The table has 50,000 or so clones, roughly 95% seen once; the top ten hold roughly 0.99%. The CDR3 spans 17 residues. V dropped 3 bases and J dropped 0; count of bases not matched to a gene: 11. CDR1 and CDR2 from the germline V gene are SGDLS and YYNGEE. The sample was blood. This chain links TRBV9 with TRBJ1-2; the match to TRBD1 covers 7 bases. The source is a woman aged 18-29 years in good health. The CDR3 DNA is TGTGCCAGCAGCGATGAGTCGGGACAGCTTTCTAACTATGGCTACACCTTC. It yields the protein CASSDESGQLSNYGYTF.